This TCR beta chain was captured in a study of cytomegalovirus exposure and HLA in healthy donors. Trimming took off 4 bases at V and 4 bases at J, with 9 bases between the two ends. CDR1 is MNHEY, CDR2 SVGAGI, per germline. The CDR3 is made up of 13 amino acids. 13 Jbeta primers and 60 Vbeta primers were used for the PCR. The table came from immunoSEQ multiplex PCR; TCRdb's copy has only in-frame clones and leaves some out. The profile shows some 110,000 clones, roughly 80% of them singletons. This chain links TRBV6-5 with TRBJ2-3; D might be TRBD2 (6 bases). This TCR came from a man younger than 45 in good health and CMV-seropositive. Source material: PBMCs. CDR3 DNA: TGTGCCAGCAGTTCACTAGCAGCAGATACGCAGTATTTT. Encoded protein: CASSSLAADTQYF.